The source of this TCR beta chain is a study of shared clonotypes between healthy human individuals (TCRdb year 2020). As for the study more broadly: A few men and two women, aged 18 to 49 years, made up the cohort. Blood TCR repertoires of several healthy adults were deeply sequenced to estimate repertoire size and the extent of clonotype sharing between individuals. Each donor's leukapheresis produced roughly between roughly 0.9 and 9 billion PBMCs. Different laboratories and diverse techniques were used to prepare libraries and sequence TCR repertoires, to increase sequencing depth and limit assay-specific biases. For each donor, three plates each were used for CD4 naive and CD4 memory, two plates were used for CD8 naive, and one plate was used for CD8 memory.

General findings and caveats noted by the study authors: Higher generation probabilities were observed for clonotypes shared by all four sorted-subset donors than for non-shared clonotypes. Rarefaction of sorted-subset datasets indicated incomplete sequencing despite the large sequencing depth. Because the study included a small number of donors, the genetic and exposure-history diversity represented was limited. Sampling was limited to blood, and TCR repertoires in tissue likely differ from TCR repertoires in blood. Larger estimated clonotype richness was generally found for naive subsets than for memory subsets. Based on pairwise subsampling, the degree of clonotype sharing among donors was expected to be affected by sequencing depth. Sharing across four donors was observed for approximately 5% of naive CD4, 3% to 3.5% of naive CD8, over 2% of memory CD4, and around 0.42% of memory CD8 clonotypes.

Notes on this clone: Its antigen remains unidentified. Qualities for individual bases were not recorded, and no much larger clone is one base off.

Donors were healthy HIV-negative adults with no recently reported acute infections or vaccinations. Every donor was a Caucasian adult residing in Nashville, Tennessee, USA. Magnetic negative selection was used to enrich CD4+ T cells, after which naive cells were positively selected on CD45RA and the negative fraction became the memory subset. Blood was collected by leukapheresis, and PBMCs were isolated by Ficoll-Histopaque density gradient centrifugation and then cryopreserved in liquid nitrogen vapor phase. Analytical flow cytometry was used to check the purity and quantity of every magnetically sorted T cell population. From each sorted fraction, genomic DNA was isolated and quantified by UV absorbance on a Nanodrop 2000c. Using the deep immunoSEQ assay, multiplex PCR amplified TCR CDR3 regions from genomic DNA. Extracted genomic DNA from each cell subset was spread evenly across all wells of several immunoSEQ 96-well plates, with each plate serving as a replicate. For sorted subsets, 200 to 250 ng of genomic DNA, equivalent to some 33,000 T cell genomes, went into each replicate PCR. Purified libraries were measured with a Qubit 3.0 fluorometer, size-checked on a Bioanalyzer 2100, and measured again with the KAPA Library Quantification kit. Every immunoSEQ 96-well plate was sequenced on a separate single-read 150-cycle Illumina NextSeq 550 flow cell. Per the source publication's procedure: Because only junctional sequences without quality scores were contained in the immunoSEQ output, filtering matching that applied to full-length reads could not be performed. Sequences were annotated with PyIR, a Python wrapper for IgBLAST v1.9, and V/J genes and CDR3 were assigned using IMGT germline references. Reads were removed for weak V/J assignments (E-value above 1e-6), missing CDR3, stop codons, out-of-frame junctions, or ambiguous translated residues. V3J clonotypes were defined as sequences sharing an identical inferred V gene, J gene, and CDR3 amino acid sequence. Percentage overlap between repertoires was computed as shared unique clonotypes divided by the size of the smaller repertoire. RTK rarefaction, the Chao1 estimator, and Recon v2.1 estimates of unobserved clonotypes were used to assess repertoire richness. For all TCRbeta clonotypes obtained by the gDNA method from several donors, generation probabilities were computed with OLGA. Entries here come from immuneACCESS through TCRdb and include only in-frame sequences with V and J called. Some clones fail to appear in such tables; in the studies checked, an unresolved V gene covers under half of the shortfall, and the cause of the remainder is unknown. The V and J calls and clone size come from that table; D and trimming were worked out from the DNA. In all, the sample holds some 1,100,000 clones, and about 80% of those were seen once. The top ten clonotypes cover approximately 0.56% of the sample.

Trimming removed 0 bases from V and 7 bases from J; the gene matches leave 8 bases unexplained. The CDR3 numbers 14 residues from cysteine through phenylalanine. Just CDR3 DNA is preserved here, 42 bases in frame from base 1. Looking up the germline V gene (reference sequence) yields CDR1 GTSNPN and CDR2 SVGIG. The clonotype comes from a young man in good health. Some clones in this sample may be carry-over from other donors' samples. Sequenced sample: memory CD4+ T cells from PBMCs. The cell subset or site label of this sample denotes: CD45RA-negative fraction. This chain is built from TRBV30 and TRBJ1-2; 7 bases in the junction line up with TRBD1. The CDR3 corresponds to CAWSVYRTGGGYTF. In nucleotide form, the sequence is TGTGCCTGGAGTGTATATAGGACAGGCGGTGGCTACACCTTC.